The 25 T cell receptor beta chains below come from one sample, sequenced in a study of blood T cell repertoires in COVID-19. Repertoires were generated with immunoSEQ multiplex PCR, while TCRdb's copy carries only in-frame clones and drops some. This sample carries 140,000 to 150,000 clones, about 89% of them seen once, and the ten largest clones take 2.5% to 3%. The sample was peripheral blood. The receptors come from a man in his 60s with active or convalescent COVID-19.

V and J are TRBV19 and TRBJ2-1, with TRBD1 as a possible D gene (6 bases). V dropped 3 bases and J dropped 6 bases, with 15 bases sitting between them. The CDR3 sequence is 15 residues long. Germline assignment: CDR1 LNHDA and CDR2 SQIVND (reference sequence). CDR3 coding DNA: TGTGCCAGTAGTATCGGGGCAGGGGATTCCAATGAGCAGTTCTTC. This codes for CASSIGAGDSNEQFF.

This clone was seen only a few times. The CDR3 region is CASSLMPSGEYNEQFF. The DNA of the CDR3 is TGCGCCAGCAGCTTGATGCCTAGCGGGGAATACAATGAGCAGTTCTTC. The rearrangement links TRBV5-1 to TRBJ2-1; 9 bases map to TRBD2. This CDR3 is built from 16 residues. V was pared by 1 base and J by 4 bases, with 6 bases of the junction left unmatched. The germline V gene encodes CDR1 SGHRS and CDR2 YFSETQ.

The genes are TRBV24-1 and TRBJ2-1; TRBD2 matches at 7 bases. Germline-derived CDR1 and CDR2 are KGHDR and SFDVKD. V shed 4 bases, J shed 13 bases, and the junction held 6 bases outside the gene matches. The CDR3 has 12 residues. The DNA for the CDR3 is TGTGCCACCAGTGACTTTCTAGCGGCCCAGTTCTTC. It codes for CATSDFLAAQFF.

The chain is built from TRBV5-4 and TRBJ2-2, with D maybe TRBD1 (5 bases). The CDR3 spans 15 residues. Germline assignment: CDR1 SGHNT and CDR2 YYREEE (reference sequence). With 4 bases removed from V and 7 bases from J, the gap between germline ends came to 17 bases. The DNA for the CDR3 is TGTGCCAGCAGCCTGACGACAGACTTAGTCGGGGAGCTGTTTTTT. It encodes CASSLTTDLVGELFF.

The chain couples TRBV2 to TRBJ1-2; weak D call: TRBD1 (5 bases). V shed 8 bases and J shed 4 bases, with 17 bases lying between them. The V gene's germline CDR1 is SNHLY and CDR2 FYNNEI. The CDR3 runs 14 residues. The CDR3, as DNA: TGTGCCAGCGACGGGGGGGATGCAAGCTATGGCTACACCTTC. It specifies CASDGGDASYGYTF.

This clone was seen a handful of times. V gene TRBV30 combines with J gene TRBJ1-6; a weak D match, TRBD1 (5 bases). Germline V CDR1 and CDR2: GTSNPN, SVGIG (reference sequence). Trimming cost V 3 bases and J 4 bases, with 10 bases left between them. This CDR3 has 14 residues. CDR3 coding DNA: TGTGCCTGGAGGGCAGGGTTGTATAATTCACCCCTCCACTTT. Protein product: CAWRAGLYNSPLHF.

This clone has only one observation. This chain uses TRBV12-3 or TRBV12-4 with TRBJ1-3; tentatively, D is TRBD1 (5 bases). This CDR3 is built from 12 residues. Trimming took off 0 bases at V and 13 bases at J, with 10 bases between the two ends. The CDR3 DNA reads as TGTGCCAGCAGTTTAGCGATGAGGACAATATATTTT. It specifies CASSLAMRTIYF.

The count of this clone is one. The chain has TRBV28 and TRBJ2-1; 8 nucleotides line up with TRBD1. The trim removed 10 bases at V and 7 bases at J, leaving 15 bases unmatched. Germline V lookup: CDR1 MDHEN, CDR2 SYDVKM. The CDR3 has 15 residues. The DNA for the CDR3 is TGTGCCACCATATCCATGGCAGGGGGCGGGAATGAGCAGTTCTTC. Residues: CATISMAGGGNEQFF. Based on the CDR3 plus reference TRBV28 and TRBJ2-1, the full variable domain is DVKVTQSSRYLVKRTGEKVFLECVQDMDHENMFWYRQDPGLGLRLIYFSYDVKMKEKGDIPEGYSVSREKKERFSLILESASTNQTSMYLCATISMAGGGNEQFFGPGTRLTVL.

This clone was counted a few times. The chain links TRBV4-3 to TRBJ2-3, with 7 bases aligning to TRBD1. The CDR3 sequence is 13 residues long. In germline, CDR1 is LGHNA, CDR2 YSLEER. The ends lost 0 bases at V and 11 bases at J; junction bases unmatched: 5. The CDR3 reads CASSQDPGQQQYF. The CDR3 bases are TGCGCCAGCAGCCAAGATCCGGGACAGCAGCAGTATTTT.

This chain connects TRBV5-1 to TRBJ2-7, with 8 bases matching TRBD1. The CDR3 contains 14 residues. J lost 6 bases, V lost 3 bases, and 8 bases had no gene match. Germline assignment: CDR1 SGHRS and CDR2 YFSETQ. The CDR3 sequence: CASSSGQVRLEQYF. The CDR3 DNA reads TGCGCCAGCAGCTCGGGACAGGTTCGTCTCGAGCAGTACTTC.

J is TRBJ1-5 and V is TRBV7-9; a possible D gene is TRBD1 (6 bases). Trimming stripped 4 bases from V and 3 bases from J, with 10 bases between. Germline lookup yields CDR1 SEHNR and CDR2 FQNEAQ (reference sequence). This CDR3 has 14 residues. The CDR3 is CASSSTGFNQPQHF. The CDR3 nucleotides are TGTGCCAGCAGCTCAACAGGGTTCAATCAGCCCCAGCATTTT.

As DNA, the CDR3 is TGTGCCAGCAGTTTGGCGGGGAATGAGCAGTTCTTC. This sequence encodes CASSLAGNEQFF. V gene TRBV27 combines with J gene TRBJ2-1; D might be TRBD2 (6 bases). The germline V and J ends were trimmed by 3 bases and 7 bases, with 7 bases remaining between them. Germline CDR1 is MNHEY and CDR2 is SMNVEV (reference sequence). This CDR3 has 12 amino acids.

CDR3 sequence (DNA): TGTGCCTGGAGTGCTATTCACAGGGGGGGAGCCGAAGCTTTCTTT. Amino acids: CAWSAIHRGGAEAFF. The V and J genes are TRBV30 and TRBJ1-1; 8 bases are shared with TRBD1. The trim removed 1 base at V and 8 bases at J, leaving 12 bases unmatched. CDR3 length equals 15 residues. Germline values: CDR1 GTSNPN, CDR2 SVGIG (reference sequence).

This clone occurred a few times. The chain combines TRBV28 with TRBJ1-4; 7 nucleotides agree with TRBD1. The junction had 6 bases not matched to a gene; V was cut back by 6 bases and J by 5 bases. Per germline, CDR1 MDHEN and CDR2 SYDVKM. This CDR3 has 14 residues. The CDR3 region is CASRRGGLNEKLFF. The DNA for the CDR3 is TGTGCCAGCAGGAGAGGGGGCCTAAATGAAAAACTGTTTTTT.

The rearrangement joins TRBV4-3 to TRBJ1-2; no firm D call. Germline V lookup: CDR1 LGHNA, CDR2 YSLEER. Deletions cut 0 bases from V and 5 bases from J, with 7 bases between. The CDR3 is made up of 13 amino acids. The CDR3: CASSQDPLYGYTF. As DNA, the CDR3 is TGCGCCAGCAGCCAAGATCCCCTGTATGGCTACACCTTC.

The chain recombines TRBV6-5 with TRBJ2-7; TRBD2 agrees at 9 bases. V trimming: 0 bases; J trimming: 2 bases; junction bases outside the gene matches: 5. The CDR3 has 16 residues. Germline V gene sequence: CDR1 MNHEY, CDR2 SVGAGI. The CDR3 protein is CASSYSAGGPPYEQYF. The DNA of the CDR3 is TGTGCCAGCAGTTACTCGGCGGGAGGGCCCCCCTACGAGCAGTACTTC.

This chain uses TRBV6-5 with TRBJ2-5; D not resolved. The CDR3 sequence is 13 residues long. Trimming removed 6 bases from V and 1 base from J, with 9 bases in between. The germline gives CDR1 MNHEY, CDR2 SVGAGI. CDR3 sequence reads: CASSLESQETQYF. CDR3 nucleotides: TGTGCCAGCAGCCTCGAGAGCCAAGAGACCCAGTACTTC.

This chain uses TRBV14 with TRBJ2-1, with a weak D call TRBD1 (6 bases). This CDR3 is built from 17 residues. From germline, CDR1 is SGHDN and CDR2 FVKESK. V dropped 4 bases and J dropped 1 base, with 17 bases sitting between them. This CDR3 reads CASSLTGGRGSYNEQFF. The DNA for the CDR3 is TGTGCCAGCAGCCTGACAGGCGGAAGGGGGTCCTACAATGAGCAGTTCTTC.

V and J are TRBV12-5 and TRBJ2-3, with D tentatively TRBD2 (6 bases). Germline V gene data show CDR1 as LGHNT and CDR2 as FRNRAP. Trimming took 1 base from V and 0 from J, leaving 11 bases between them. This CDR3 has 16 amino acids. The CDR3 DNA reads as TGTGCTAGTGGTTTGGGAAGGGACTCTAGCACAGATACGCAGTATTTT. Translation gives CASGLGRDSSTDTQYF.

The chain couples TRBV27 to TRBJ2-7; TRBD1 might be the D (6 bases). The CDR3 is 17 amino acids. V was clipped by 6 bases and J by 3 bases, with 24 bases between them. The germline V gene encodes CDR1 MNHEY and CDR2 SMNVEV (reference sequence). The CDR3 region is CASSFGTNRDIYYEQYF. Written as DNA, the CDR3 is TGTGCCAGCAGCTTCGGGACGAACCGGGACATATACTACGAGCAGTACTTC.

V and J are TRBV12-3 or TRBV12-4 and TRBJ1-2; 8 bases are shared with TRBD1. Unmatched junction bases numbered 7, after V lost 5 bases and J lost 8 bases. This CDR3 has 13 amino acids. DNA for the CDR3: TGTGCCAGCAGTCCCCCGGACAGGGACGGCTACACCTTC. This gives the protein CASSPPDRDGYTF.

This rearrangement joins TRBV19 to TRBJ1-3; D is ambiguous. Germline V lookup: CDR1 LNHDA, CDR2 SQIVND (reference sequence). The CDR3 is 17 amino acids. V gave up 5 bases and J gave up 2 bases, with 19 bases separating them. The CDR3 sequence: CASSVPGGVMTGNTIYF. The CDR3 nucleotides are TGTGCCAGTAGTGTCCCTGGAGGAGTCATGACTGGAAACACCATATATTTT.

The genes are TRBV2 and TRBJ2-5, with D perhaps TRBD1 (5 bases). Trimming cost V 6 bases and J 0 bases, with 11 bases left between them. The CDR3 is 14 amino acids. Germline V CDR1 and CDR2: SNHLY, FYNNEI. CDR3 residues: CASRVGLNQETQYF. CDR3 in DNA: TGTGCCAGCAGGGTGGGGCTTAACCAAGAGACCCAGTACTTC. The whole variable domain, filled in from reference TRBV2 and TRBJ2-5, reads EPEVTQTPSHQVTQMGQEVILRCVPISNHLYFYWYRQILGQKVEFLVSFYNNEISEKSEIFDDQFSVERPDGSNFTLKIRSTKLEDSAMYFCASRVGLNQETQYFGPGTRLLVL.

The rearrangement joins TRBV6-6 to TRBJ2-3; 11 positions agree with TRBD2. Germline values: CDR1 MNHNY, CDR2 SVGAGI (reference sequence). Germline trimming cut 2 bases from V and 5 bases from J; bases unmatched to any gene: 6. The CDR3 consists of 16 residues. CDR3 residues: CASSYATSGAGDTQYF. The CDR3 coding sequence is TGTGCCAGCAGTTACGCGACTAGCGGGGCGGGAGATACGCAGTATTTT.

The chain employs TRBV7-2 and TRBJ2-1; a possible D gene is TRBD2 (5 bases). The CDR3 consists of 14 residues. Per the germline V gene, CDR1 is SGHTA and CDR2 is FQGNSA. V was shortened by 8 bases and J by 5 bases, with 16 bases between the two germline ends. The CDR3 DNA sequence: TGTGCCAGCTCCGCCCGGGGTCACGACAATGAGCAGTTCTTC. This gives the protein CASSARGHDNEQFF.